This passage covers 27 T cell receptor beta chains from one sample sequenced in a study of CD8 T cells in Susac syndrome. Reverse transcription of roughly 0.5 to 1 ug RNA was carried out with random hexamers. Via MiXCR, TCRdb re-called the immunoSEQ multiplex PCR reads, giving one row per CDR3 protein. The sample carries about 130,000 distinct CDR3 sequences, nearly 95% recorded once. The specimen sequenced was CD4+ T cells from PBMCs. The receptor set was obtained from a human donor in good health.

This clonotype occurred a few times. This chain links TRBV7-2 with TRBJ2-3; D gene uncertain. The CDR3 is made up of 12 amino acids. V was clipped by 11 bases and J by 2 bases, with 11 bases between them. Germline-derived CDR1 and CDR2 are SGHTA and FQGNSA. The CDR3 region is CASSSFTDTQYF. The CDR3 DNA reads as TGTGCCTCCTCATCCTTCACAGATACGCAGTATTTT. The full variable domain, its missing parts supplied by reference TRBV7-2 and TRBJ2-3, is GAGVSQSPSNKVTEKGKDVELRCDPISGHTALYWYRQSLGQGLEFLIYFQGNSAPDKSGLPSDRFSAERTGGSVSTLTIQRTQQEDSAVYLCASSSFTDTQYFGPGTRLTVL.

The table lists this clonotype with a count of one. The chain couples TRBV3-1 to TRBJ1-3; D is unclear. The germline gives CDR1 LGHDT, CDR2 YNNKEL (reference sequence). Trimming removed 6 bases at V and 8 bases at J, with 8 bases between. This CDR3 is built from 11 residues. The CDR3 is CASRMRDTIYF. DNA of the CDR3: TGTGCCAGCAGGATGAGAGACACCATATATTTT.

This chain connects TRBV5-1 to TRBJ2-3, with D hard to call. From germline, CDR1 is SGHRS and CDR2 YFSETQ. V lost 2 bases and J lost 1, with 8 bases in between. CDR3 length: 14 residues. In DNA, the CDR3 is TGCGCCAGCAGCTTCGGACCGGGCACAGATACGCAGTATTTT. Residues: CASSFGPGTDTQYF. The variable domain in full, with the rest retrieved from reference TRBV5-1 and TRBJ2-3, is KAGVTQTPRYLIKTRGQQVTLSCSPISGHRSVSWYQQTPGQGLQFLFEYFSETQRNKGNFPGRFSGRQFSNSRSEMNVSTLELGDSALYLCASSFGPGTDTQYFGPGTRLTVL.

The CDR3 coding sequence is TGTGCCAGCAGGTCGGCGGGATATTCCTACAATGAGCAGTTCTTC. This translates into CASRSAGYSYNEQFF. The chain is built from TRBV7-2 and TRBJ2-1, with D possibly being TRBD2 (6 bases). The CDR3 totals 15 residues. Per the germline V gene, CDR1 is SGHTA and CDR2 is FQGNSA. The V and J ends lost 6 bases and 1 base respectively, with 13 bases between them. Full variable domain (outside the CDR3, taken from reference TRBV7-2 and TRBJ2-1): GAGVSQSPSNKVTEKGKDVELRCDPISGHTALYWYRQSLGQGLEFLIYFQGNSAPDKSGLPSDRFSAERTGGSVSTLTIQRTQQEDSAVYLCASRSAGYSYNEQFFGPGTRLTVL.

CDR3 region: CASSPPTGIYEQYF. CDR3 nucleotides: TGTGCCAGCTCACCTCCGACAGGGATCTACGAGCAGTACTTC. The chain combines TRBV18 with TRBJ2-7; TRBD1 matches at 7 bases. The CDR3 covers 14 residues. J lost 3 bases, V lost 3 bases, and 5 bases had no gene match. Germline V CDR1 and CDR2: KGHSH, LQKENI.

V usage is TRBV5-1 and J usage is TRBJ2-7, with D perhaps TRBD1 (6 bases). Trimming took off 4 bases at V and 6 bases at J, with 11 bases between the two ends. Germline lookup yields CDR1 SGHRS and CDR2 YFSETQ. CDR3 length: 12 residues. CDR3: CASSVRGIEQYF. CDR3 DNA sequence: TGCGCCAGCAGCGTCAGGGGTATCGAGCAGTACTTC.

The chain has TRBV5-1 and TRBJ1-2; the match to TRBD1 covers 10 bases. The CDR3 spans 15 residues. Germline trimming cut 0 bases from V and 6 bases from J; bases unmatched to any gene: 5. In germline, CDR1 is SGHRS, CDR2 YFSETQ. The CDR3 spells CASSLAGGTGDGYTF. CDR3 DNA sequence: TGCGCCAGCAGCTTGGCCGGAGGGACAGGGGATGGCTACACCTTC.

The V gene is TRBV28, the J gene TRBJ1-2; D ambiguous. V was cut by 5 bases and J by 1 base, with 8 bases left in between. The CDR3 runs 13 residues. From germline, CDR1 is MDHEN and CDR2 SYDVKM. Here the CDR3 DNA reads TGTGCCAGCAGTACTGGAATTAACTATGGCTACACCTTC. Translated, it gives CASSTGINYGYTF.

The rearrangement uses TRBV10-3 and TRBJ2-7; 7 bases map to TRBD1. The germline CDR1 and CDR2 sequences are ENHRY and SYGVKD. This CDR3 comprises 13 residues. The trim removed 3 bases at V and 1 base at J, leaving 0 bases unmatched. CDR3 sequence reads: CAISDRGSYEQYF. The CDR3 DNA follows: TGTGCCATCAGTGACAGGGGGTCCTACGAGCAGTACTTC.

The chain employs TRBV20-1 and TRBJ2-3; TRBD2 agrees at 11 bases. The CDR3 length is 14 residues. With 6 bases clipped from V and 2 bases from J, the junction kept 4 bases outside the gene matches. Germline CDR1 is DFQATT and CDR2 is SNEGSKA (reference sequence). The CDR3 sequence is CSALAGGVTDTQYF. DNA of the CDR3: TGCAGTGCCCTAGCGGGAGGAGTCACAGATACGCAGTATTTT.

The V call is TRBV7-2, the J call TRBJ1-3, with D maybe TRBD1 (6 bases). CDR3 length: 16 amino acids. Trimming cost V 5 bases and J 4 bases, with 18 bases left between them. Germline assignment: CDR1 SGHTA and CDR2 FQGNSA. The CDR3 DNA follows: TGTGCCAGCAGCCGCCAACCTCAGGGGTTAGGAAACACCATATATTTT. Amino acids: CASSRQPQGLGNTIYF.

The chain is built from TRBV2 and TRBJ2-3, with D unresolved. This CDR3 region has 14 residues. Germline CDR1 is SNHLY and CDR2 is FYNNEI. V dropped 3 bases and J dropped 5 bases, with 12 bases sitting between them. The CDR3 region has the DNA TGTGCCAGCAGTGATTTCCCCATACGAGATACGCAGTATTTT. Residues: CASSDFPIRDTQYF.

The gene calls are TRBV4-1 and TRBJ2-1; D ambiguous. V was shortened by 1 base and J by 8 bases, with 12 bases between the two germline ends. CDR3 length: 14 amino acids. Germline loops: CDR1 MGHRA, CDR2 YSYEKL. CDR3 residues: CASSQGVRDYEQFF. For the CDR3, the DNA is TGCGCCAGCAGCCAAGGGGTTAGAGACTATGAGCAGTTCTTC.

This clonotype was seen just once. V is TRBV25-1 and J is TRBJ2-1; no definite D call. CDR3 length: 13 amino acids. Per germline, CDR1 MGHDK and CDR2 SYGVNS. Deletions cut 2 bases from V and 6 bases from J, with 8 bases between. CDR3 in amino acids: CASSEPQFNEQFF. The CDR3 nucleotides are TGTGCCAGCAGTGAACCACAGTTCAATGAGCAGTTCTTC.

This chain joins TRBV12-3 or TRBV12-4 and TRBJ2-3, with TRBD2 matching over 7 bases. CDR3 length: 15 amino acids. V shed 3 bases, J shed 0 bases, and the junction held 3 bases outside the gene matches. The CDR3 sequence is CASSFSSGSTDTQYF. As DNA, the CDR3 is TGTGCCAGCAGTTTTAGTAGCGGGAGCACAGATACGCAGTATTTT.

This sequence joins TRBV13 and TRBJ2-3; 8 nucleotides line up with TRBD2. The CDR3 sequence is 16 residues long. Per the germline V gene, CDR1 is PRHDT and CDR2 is FYEKMQ (reference sequence). Trimming at V came to 6 bases and at J to 1 base, leaving 9 bases not matched to a gene. The CDR3, as DNA: TGTGCCAGCAGAGACTTAGCGGGATTCGGCACAGATACGCAGTATTTT. Translated, it gives CASRDLAGFGTDTQYF. Variable domain in full (rest from reference TRBV13 and TRBJ2-3): AAGVIQSPRHLIKEKRETATLKCYPIPRHDTVYWYQQGPGQDPQFLISFYEKMQSDKGSIPDRFSAQQFSDYHSELNMSSLELGDSALYFCASRDLAGFGTDTQYFGPGTRLTVL.

The V gene is TRBV29-1, the J gene TRBJ2-1; D is uncertain. Germline loops: CDR1 SQVTM, CDR2 ANQGSEA. The CDR3 runs to 12 residues. Trimming removed 1 base at V and 9 bases at J, with 10 bases between. The CDR3 coding sequence is TGCAGCGTTGAAGGAGGTCTGGGTGAGCAGTTCTTC. This encodes CSVEGGLGEQFF.

V and J are TRBV7-2 and TRBJ2-7; perhaps TRBD2 as D (5 bases). Germline assignment: CDR1 SGHTA and CDR2 FQGNSA. Trimming took off 5 bases at V and 2 bases at J, with 13 bases between the two ends. The CDR3 totals 14 residues. The DNA for the CDR3 is TGTGCCAGCAGCACGGGGAGCGGCCCCTACGAGCAGTACTTC. This encodes CASSTGSGPYEQYF. The full variable domain, completed using reference TRBV7-2 and TRBJ2-7, is GAGVSQSPSNKVTEKGKDVELRCDPISGHTALYWYRQSLGQGLEFLIYFQGNSAPDKSGLPSDRFSAERTGGSVSTLTIQRTQQEDSAVYLCASSTGSGPYEQYFGPGTRLTVT.

The V call is TRBV9, the J call TRBJ2-3; D unclear. Germline loops: CDR1 SGDLS, CDR2 YYNGEE. The CDR3 is made up of 16 amino acids. Trimming shortened V by 2 bases and J by 3 bases, and 16 bases separated the two germline ends. Here the CDR3 reads CASSVSLDSQTDTQYF. CDR3 DNA: TGTGCCAGCAGCGTCTCACTCGACTCACAGACAGATACGCAGTATTTT.

The V and J genes are TRBV18 and TRBJ2-2; D is ambiguous. Trimming removed 5 bases from V and 5 bases from J, with 12 bases in between. Germline V lookup: CDR1 KGHSH, CDR2 LQKENI. The CDR3 runs 14 residues. The CDR3 spells CASSSWSRTGELFF. The CDR3 DNA reads as TGTGCCAGCTCAAGCTGGAGTCGAACCGGGGAGCTGTTTTTT.

The genes are TRBV29-1 and TRBJ2-2, with D unresolved. Germline V gene lookup returns CDR1 SQVTM and CDR2 ANQGSEA. The CDR3 sequence is 14 residues long. V was pared by 7 bases and J by 0 bases, with 12 bases between. CDR3 sequence (DNA): TGCAGCGGACGTGGGCTAACGAACACCGGGGAGCTGTTTTTT. It is translated as CSGRGLTNTGELFF.

The V gene is TRBV4-1, the J gene TRBJ2-7; possibly TRBD2 for D (6 bases). Germline V gives CDR1 MGHRA, CDR2 YSYEKL. This CDR3 comprises 14 residues. The V and J ends lost 1 base and 1 base respectively, with 8 bases between them. The DNA of the CDR3 is TGCGCCAGCAGCCAAGTTAGCGGATCCTACGAGCAGTACTTC. Protein sequence: CASSQVSGSYEQYF.

CDR3 coding DNA: TGTGCCAGCACCGGACAGCTCTATGGCTACACCTTC. This translates into CASTGQLYGYTF. V gene TRBV28 combines with J gene TRBJ1-2; the D gene is possibly TRBD1 (6 bases). Germline V CDR1 and CDR2: MDHEN, SYDVKM. V was clipped by 7 bases and J by 4 bases, with 10 bases between them. The CDR3 runs 12 residues.

V gene TRBV19 combines with J gene TRBJ2-7; the D is unclear. The CDR3 sequence is 15 residues long. V lost 5 bases and J 3 bases, leaving 17 bases between the germline ends. In germline, CDR1 is LNHDA, CDR2 SQIVND (reference sequence). The chain's CDR3 is CASSDDSRIIYEQYF. In nucleotides, the CDR3 is TGTGCCAGTAGTGACGACTCCCGAATAATCTACGAGCAGTACTTC.

The chain is built from TRBV20-1 and TRBJ2-2; D unresolved. In germline, CDR1 is DFQATT, CDR2 SNEGSKA (reference sequence). This CDR3 region has 12 residues. V was shortened by 5 bases and J by 2 bases, with 6 bases between the two germline ends. CDR3 protein: CSARFNTGELFF. Written as DNA, the CDR3 is TGCAGTGCTCGTTTTAACACCGGGGAGCTGTTTTTT.

CDR3 bases: TGTGCCAGCAGTGATGACGGGACACTCAAAGAGACCCAGTACTTC. Amino acid sequence: CASSDDGTLKETQYF. The rearrangement uses TRBV2 and TRBJ2-5, with D possibly being TRBD1 (6 bases). V was cut by 3 bases and J by 3 bases, with 14 bases left in between. The CDR3 is 15 residues long. Germline V gives CDR1 SNHLY, CDR2 FYNNEI.

The CDR3 DNA reads TGTGCCAGCAGTTACGCCTCGACAGGGAAAGCTTTCTTT. Its protein product is CASSYASTGKAFF. The rearrangement uses TRBV27 and TRBJ1-1; 7 bases are a match to TRBD1. The ends lost 4 bases at V and 9 bases at J; junction bases unmatched: 8. This CDR3 region has 13 residues. Germline CDR1 reads MNHEY; CDR2 reads SMNVEV (reference sequence).